Included here is one TCR beta chain sequence, with context. Its antigen is currently unknown. The sample belongs to a study of chemoradiotherapy in HPV16-positive cancers. The study's findings and limits: Candidate HPV-specific clones and E7-related TCR motifs grew in tumor during treatment. HPV-specific T cells were functionally defined from only two HPV16-positive patients.

This table comes from immunoSEQ multiplex PCR, and its TCRdb copy is limited to in-frame clones, with some not included. The data hold 4,500 or so clones, with just under 75% observed a single time. The receptor was derived from a human donor with HPV-associated anogenital cancer. The material was tumor tissue, obtained from a patient who underwent chemoradiotherapy.

CDR3 loop: CAISPSSGANVLTF. As DNA, the CDR3 is TGTGCCATCAGCCCGTCCTCTGGGGCCAACGTCCTGACTTTC. The chain combines TRBV10-3 with TRBJ2-6, with unresolved D. Germline loops: CDR1 ENHRY, CDR2 SYGVKD. This CDR3 has 14 amino acids. V lost 6 bases and J lost 0, with 6 bases in between.